In its sample, the clone carrying this T cell receptor (beta chain) was seen a few times. Antigen unknown. Among all donors, each was a healthy Caucasian. A template switching step contributed a universal primer site, while unique molecular identifiers were present in the cDNA. TCRdb reprocessed the 5' RACE reads with MiXCR, giving one entry per CDR3 protein. The profile shows 400,000 or so distinct CDR3 sequences, about 9% of them singletons. This sample is part of a study of identical twins. Findings of the study overall: Beta out-of-frame sequences displayed a weaker excess of sharing between twins. There is a chance that invariant MAIT and iNKT cells partially muddied zero-insertion analyses.

Germline values: CDR1 SGHAT, CDR2 FQNNGV. The CDR3 loop spans 14 amino acids. V dropped 5 bases and J dropped 1 base, with 9 bases sitting between them. This clonotype was obtained from a woman in her forties or fifties in good health. Material: naive T cells sorted from blood. J is TRBJ2-4 and V is TRBV11-2, with D perhaps matching TRBD2 (5 bases). The CDR3: CASSAPGAKNIQYF. As DNA, the CDR3 is TGTGCCAGCAGCGCACCGGGGGCCAAAAACATTCAGTACTTC.